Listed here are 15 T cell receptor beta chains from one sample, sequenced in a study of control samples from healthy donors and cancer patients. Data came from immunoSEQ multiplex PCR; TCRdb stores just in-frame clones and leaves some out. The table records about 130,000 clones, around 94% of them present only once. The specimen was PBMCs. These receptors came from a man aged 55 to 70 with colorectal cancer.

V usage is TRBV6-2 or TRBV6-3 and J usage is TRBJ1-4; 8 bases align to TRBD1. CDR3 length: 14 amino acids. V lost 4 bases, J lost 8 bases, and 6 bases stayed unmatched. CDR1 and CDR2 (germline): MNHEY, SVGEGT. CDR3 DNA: TGTGCCAGCAGTTCCCCCCAGGGGGCCGAAAAACTGTTTTTT. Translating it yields CASSSPQGAEKLFF.

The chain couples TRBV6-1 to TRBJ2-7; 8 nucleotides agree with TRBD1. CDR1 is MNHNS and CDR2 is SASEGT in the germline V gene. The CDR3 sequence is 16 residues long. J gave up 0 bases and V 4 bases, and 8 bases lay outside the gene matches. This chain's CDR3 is CASSADRGLSSYEQYF. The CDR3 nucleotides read TGTGCCAGCAGTGCAGACAGGGGCCTGAGCTCCTACGAGCAGTACTTC.

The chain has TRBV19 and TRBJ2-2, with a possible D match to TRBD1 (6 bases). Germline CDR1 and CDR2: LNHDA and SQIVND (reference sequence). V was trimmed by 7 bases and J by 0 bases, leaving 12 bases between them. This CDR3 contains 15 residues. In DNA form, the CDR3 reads TGTGCCAGTACCCCCGAGGGGGCGAACACCGGGGAGCTGTTTTTT. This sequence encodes CASTPEGANTGELFF.

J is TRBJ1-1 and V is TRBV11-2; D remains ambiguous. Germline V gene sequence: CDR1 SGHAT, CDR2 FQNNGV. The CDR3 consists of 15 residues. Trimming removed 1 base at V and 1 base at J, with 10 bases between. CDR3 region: CASSLGSKPNTEAFF. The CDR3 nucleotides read TGTGCCAGCAGCTTAGGATCGAAACCGAACACTGAAGCTTTCTTT.

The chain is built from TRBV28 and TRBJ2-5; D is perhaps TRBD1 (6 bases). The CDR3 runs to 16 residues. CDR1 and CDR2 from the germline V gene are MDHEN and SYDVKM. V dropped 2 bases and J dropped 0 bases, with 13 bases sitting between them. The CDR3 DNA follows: TGTGCCAGCAGTTTACCAGGGGCCCCCAACCAAGAGACCCAGTACTTC. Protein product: CASSLPGAPNQETQYF.

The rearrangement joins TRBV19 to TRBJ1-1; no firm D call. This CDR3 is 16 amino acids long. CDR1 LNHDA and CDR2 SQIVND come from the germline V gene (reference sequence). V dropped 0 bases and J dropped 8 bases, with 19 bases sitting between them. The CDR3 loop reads CASSIDHAVLMKEAFF. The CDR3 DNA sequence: TGTGCCAGTAGTATAGATCATGCGGTCCTAATGAAAGAAGCTTTCTTT.

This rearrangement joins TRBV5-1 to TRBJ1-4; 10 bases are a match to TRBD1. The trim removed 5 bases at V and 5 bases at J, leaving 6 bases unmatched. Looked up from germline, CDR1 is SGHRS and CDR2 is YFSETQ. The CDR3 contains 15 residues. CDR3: CASRPDRGRNEKLFF. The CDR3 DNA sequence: TGCGCCAGCAGGCCTGACAGGGGGCGGAATGAAAAACTGTTTTTT. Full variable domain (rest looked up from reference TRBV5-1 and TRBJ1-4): KAGVTQTPRYLIKTRGQQVTLSCSPISGHRSVSWYQQTPGQGLQFLFEYFSETQRNKGNFPGRFSGRQFSNSRSEMNVSTLELGDSALYLCASRPDRGRNEKLFFGSGTQLSVL.

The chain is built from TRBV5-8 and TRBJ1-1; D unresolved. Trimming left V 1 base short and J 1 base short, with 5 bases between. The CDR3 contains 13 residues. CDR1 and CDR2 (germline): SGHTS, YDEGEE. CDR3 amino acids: CASSLIENTEAFF. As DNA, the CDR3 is TGTGCCAGCAGCTTGATAGAGAACACTGAAGCTTTCTTT.

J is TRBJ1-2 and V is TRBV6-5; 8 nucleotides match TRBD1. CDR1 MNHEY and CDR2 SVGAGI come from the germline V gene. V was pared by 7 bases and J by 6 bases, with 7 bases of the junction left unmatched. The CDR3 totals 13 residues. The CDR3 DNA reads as TGTGCCAGCACCACCGGACAGGGCAATGGCTACACCTTC. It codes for CASTTGQGNGYTF.

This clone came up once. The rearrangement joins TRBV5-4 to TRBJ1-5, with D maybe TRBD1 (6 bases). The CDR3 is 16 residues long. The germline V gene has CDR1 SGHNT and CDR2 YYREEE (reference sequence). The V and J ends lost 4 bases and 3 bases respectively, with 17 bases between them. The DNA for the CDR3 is TGTGCCAGCAGCCGAGGGGGGGGGTCTAACAATCAGCCCCAGCATTTT. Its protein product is CASSRGGGSNNQPQHF.

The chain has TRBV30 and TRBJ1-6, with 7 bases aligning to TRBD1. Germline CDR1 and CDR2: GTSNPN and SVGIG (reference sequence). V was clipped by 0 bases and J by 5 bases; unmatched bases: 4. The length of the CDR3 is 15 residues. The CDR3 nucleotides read TGTGCCTGGAGTGTAGATACAGGGGATAATTCACCCCTCCACTTT. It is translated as CAWSVDTGDNSPLHF. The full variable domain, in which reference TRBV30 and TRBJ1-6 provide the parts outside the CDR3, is SQTIHQWPATLVQPVGSPLSLECTVEGTSNPNLYWYRQAAGRGLQLLFYSVGIGQISSEVPQNLSASRPQDRQFILSSKKLLLSDSGFYLCAWSVDTGDNSPLHFGNGTRLTVT.

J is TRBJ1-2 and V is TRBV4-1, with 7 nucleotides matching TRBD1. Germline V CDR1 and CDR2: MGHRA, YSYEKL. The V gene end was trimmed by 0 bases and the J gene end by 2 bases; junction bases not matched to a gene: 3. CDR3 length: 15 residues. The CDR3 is CASSQEARGNYGYTF. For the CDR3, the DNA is TGCGCCAGCAGCCAAGAGGCCAGGGGGAACTATGGCTACACCTTC.

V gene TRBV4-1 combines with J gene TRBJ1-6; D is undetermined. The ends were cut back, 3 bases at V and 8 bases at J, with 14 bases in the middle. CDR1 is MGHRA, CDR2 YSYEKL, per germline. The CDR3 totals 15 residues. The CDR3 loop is CASSHRGLKDSPLHF. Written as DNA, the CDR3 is TGCGCCAGCAGCCATCGCGGCCTAAAGGATTCACCCCTCCACTTT.

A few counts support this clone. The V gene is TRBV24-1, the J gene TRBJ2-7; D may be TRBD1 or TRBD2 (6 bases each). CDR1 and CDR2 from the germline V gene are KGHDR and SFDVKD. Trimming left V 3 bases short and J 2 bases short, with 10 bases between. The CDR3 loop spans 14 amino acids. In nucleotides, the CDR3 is TGTGCCACCAGTGATCGGGGGCGTCCCTACGAGCAGTACTTC. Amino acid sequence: CATSDRGRPYEQYF.

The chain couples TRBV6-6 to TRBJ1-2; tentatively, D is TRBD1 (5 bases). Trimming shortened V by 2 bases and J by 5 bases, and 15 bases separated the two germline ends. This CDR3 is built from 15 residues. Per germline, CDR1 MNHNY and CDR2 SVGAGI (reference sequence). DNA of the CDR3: TGTGCCAGCAGTTACCCGGGGACGGAGACTTATGGCTACACCTTC. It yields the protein CASSYPGTETYGYTF.